These 20 T cell receptor beta chains came from one sample sequenced in a study of radiation and T cells in renal cell carcinoma. Data came from immunoSEQ multiplex PCR; TCRdb stores just in-frame clones and leaves some out. This sample has about 140,000 clones, with roughly 85% found just once. Time point in this sample: baseline pretreatment blood. Treatment indicated: 15 Gy SBRT to primary tumor, nephrectomy 4 weeks later. The source material was blood, sampled from a patient whose treatment included radiotherapy and nephrectomy. The receptors derive from a woman aged 50 to 60 with renal cell carcinoma.

The chain joins TRBV19 to TRBJ2-7; 11 bases are shared with TRBD2. J gave up 3 bases and V 6 bases, and 4 bases lay outside the gene matches. The CDR3 loop spans 14 amino acids. Germline V gene data show CDR1 as LNHDA and CDR2 as SQIVND (reference sequence). The CDR3 nucleotides are TGTGCCAGTAGGAGGACTAGCGGGTACTACGAGCAGTACTTC. Translating it yields CASRRTSGYYEQYF. The whole variable domain, remainder taken from reference TRBV19 and TRBJ2-7, is DGGITQSPKYLFRKEGQNVTLSCEQNLNHDAMYWYRQDPGQGLRLIYYSQIVNDFQKGDIAEGYSVSREKKESFPLTVTSAQKNPTAFYLCASRRTSGYYEQYFGPGTRLTVT.

The genes are TRBV15 and TRBJ1-3; unclear D gene. Trimming cost V 0 bases and J 5 bases, with 11 bases left between them. This CDR3 has 15 residues. Germline CDR1 LNHNV, CDR2 YYDKDF (reference sequence). This chain's CDR3 is CATSREMADRNTIYF. The CDR3 coding sequence is TGTGCCACCAGCAGAGAGATGGCAGATCGAAACACCATATATTTT.

This clone showed up just a few times. The chain has TRBV4-3 and TRBJ1-4, with TRBD1 matching 9 bases. The J segment lost 7 bases and the V segment lost 3 bases, leaving 6 bases of the junction unmatched. The CDR3 extends over 15 amino acids. Germline assignment: CDR1 LGHNA and CDR2 YSLEER. The CDR3 coding sequence is TGCGCCAGCAGCCAGAACGGACAGGGGTTTGAAAAACTGTTTTTT. It is translated as CASSQNGQGFEKLFF.

By share, this clone counts as medium-sized. This chain joins TRBV7-9 and TRBJ2-7; possibly TRBD1 or TRBD2 for D (5 bases each). The CDR3 length is 14 residues. V lost 6 bases, J lost 7 bases, and 19 bases lay in between. CDR1 is SEHNR, CDR2 FQNEAQ, per germline (reference sequence). DNA for the CDR3: TGTGCCAGCAGTCCCCCGGGACCGAACTCGGAGCAGTACTTC. As protein: CASSPPGPNSEQYF.

The chain carries TRBV7-8 and TRBJ2-7; D possibly matches TRBD1 or TRBD2 (5 bases each). CDR1 and CDR2 from the germline V gene are SGHVS and FQNEAQ. V lost 6 bases and J 6 bases, leaving 12 bases between the germline ends. The CDR3 spans 12 residues. The CDR3 DNA sequence: TGTGCCAGCAGGAGTGTTGGGGGCGAGCAGTACTTC. Translating it yields CASRSVGGEQYF.

The rearrangement uses TRBV7-2 and TRBJ1-1; 9 bases map to TRBD1. CDR3 length: 14 amino acids. The germline V gene has CDR1 SGHTA and CDR2 FQGNSA. Germline trimming cut 5 bases from V and 4 bases from J; bases unmatched to any gene: 5. This chain's CDR3 is CASSLPTGGTEAFF. CDR3 nucleotide sequence: TGTGCCAGCAGCCTTCCGACAGGGGGCACTGAAGCTTTCTTT.

CDR3 in amino acids: CASSFSGQGNTYEQYF. CDR3 nucleotides: TGTGCCAGCAGTTTCTCAGGACAGGGAAACACCTACGAGCAGTACTTC. The chain recombines TRBV5-6 with TRBJ2-7; 8 bases align to TRBD1. Trimming removed 5 bases from V and 2 bases from J; junction bases left unmatched: 12. The CDR3 consists of 16 residues. Germline CDR1 is SGHDT and CDR2 is YYEEEE.

This chain uses TRBV7-8 with TRBJ1-5, with D perhaps matching TRBD1 (5 bases). This CDR3 region has 16 residues. The V gene lost 5 bases and the J gene lost 0 bases, with 14 bases spanning the gap. CDR1 is SGHVS and CDR2 is FQNEAQ in the germline V gene. This chain's CDR3 is CASSEIGGYSNQPQHF. The CDR3 nucleotides are TGTGCCAGCAGCGAGATTGGGGGTTATAGCAATCAGCCCCAGCATTTT. The full variable domain, in which reference TRBV7-8 and TRBJ1-5 provide the parts outside the CDR3, is GAGVSQSPRYKVAKRGQDVALRCDPISGHVSLFWYQQALGQGPEFLTYFQNEAQLDKSGLPSDRFFAERPEGSVSTLKIQRTQQEDSAVYLCASSEIGGYSNQPQHFGDGTRLSIL.

This chain joins TRBV27 and TRBJ1-6, with D hard to call. CDR3 length: 14 residues. From germline, CDR1 is MNHEY and CDR2 SMNVEV (reference sequence). The ends were cut back, 5 bases at V and 0 bases at J, with 5 bases in the middle. The CDR3 sequence is CASSRSSYNSPLHF. The CDR3 DNA reads as TGTGCCAGCAGTAGGAGCTCCTATAATTCACCCCTCCACTTT.

The chain uses TRBV25-1 and TRBJ1-5; D is undetermined. The V end was cut by 3 bases, the J end by 0 bases, with 3 bases between. CDR1 is MGHDK, CDR2 SYGVNS, per germline. The CDR3 covers 13 residues. In nucleotides, the CDR3 is TGTGCCAGCAGTGAGGTTAGCAATCAGCCCCAGCATTTT. Its protein product is CASSEVSNQPQHF.

This clone was seen more than once but under ten times. The V and J genes are TRBV7-7 and TRBJ1-2; D uncertain. The V gene's germline CDR1 is SSHAT and CDR2 FNYEAQ (reference sequence). Trimming cost V 10 bases and J 5 bases, with 14 bases left between them. This CDR3 is 12 amino acids long. CDR3 DNA sequence: TGTGCCACCGAGGACCCCAATTATGGCTACACCTTC. This codes for CATEDPNYGYTF.

This clone has just one count. V gene TRBV6-1 combines with J gene TRBJ2-7; either TRBD1 or TRBD2 may supply D (5 bases each). Germline V lookup: CDR1 MNHNS, CDR2 SASEGT. V was pared by 6 bases and J by 5 bases, with 17 bases between. The CDR3 is made up of 14 amino acids. DNA for the CDR3: TGTGCCAGCAGGTACGGGAACCTGGGGGACGAGCAGTACTTC. Translating gives CASRYGNLGDEQYF.

The chain is built from TRBV14 and TRBJ2-7, with 9 bases that match TRBD1. Losses at the gene ends were 2 bases for V and 1 base for J; bases not matched to a gene: 6. This CDR3 has 16 amino acids. In germline, CDR1 is SGHDN, CDR2 FVKESK. In DNA, the CDR3 is TGTGCCAGCAGCCAACCCCTCGGACAGGGGTCCTACGAGCAGTACTTC. Encoded protein: CASSQPLGQGSYEQYF. Full variable domain (remainder filled in from reference TRBV14 and TRBJ2-7): EAGVTQFPSHSVIEKGQTVTLRCDPISGHDNLYWYRRVMGKEIKFLLHFVKESKQDESGMPNNRFLAERTGGTYSTLKVQPAELEDSGVYFCASSQPLGQGSYEQYFGPGTRLTVT.

The J gene is TRBJ2-2, the V gene TRBV6-1; unclear D gene. Trimming removed 7 bases from V and 0 bases from J, with 12 bases in between. CDR1 is MNHNS, CDR2 SASEGT, per germline. The CDR3 is 15 amino acids. The CDR3 DNA reads TGTGCCAGCACCCCGACAACCACGAACACCGGGGAGCTGTTTTTT. Translated: CASTPTTTNTGELFF.

The chain combines TRBV9 with TRBJ1-5, with a weak D call TRBD1 (6 bases). The CDR3 is 17 residues long. In germline, CDR1 is SGDLS, CDR2 YYNGEE. V lost 3 bases, J lost 4 bases, and 20 bases lay in between. The CDR3 DNA follows: TGTGCCAGCAGCGAGGGGGGAGTTACAGGAGAGAATCAGCCCCAGCATTTT. This translates into CASSEGGVTGENQPQHF.

The chain employs TRBV7-2 and TRBJ2-5, with D possibly being TRBD1 or TRBD2 (7 bases each). V lost 5 bases and J lost 5, with 15 bases in between. Germline values: CDR1 SGHTA, CDR2 FQGNSA. This CDR3 contains 14 residues. CDR3 bases: TGTGCCAGCAGCACTAACAGGGGAGGGGAGACCCAGTACTTC. This codes for CASSTNRGGETQYF.

This sequence joins TRBV7-2 and TRBJ1-6; 9 bases align to TRBD1. Germline loops: CDR1 SGHTA, CDR2 FQGNSA. The CDR3 covers 16 residues. After removal of 3 bases from V and 2 bases from J, the junction contained 2 bases not matched to a gene. The CDR3 reads CASSLGTGTYNSPLHF. CDR3 nucleotides: TGTGCCAGCAGCTTGGGGACAGGGACCTATAATTCACCCCTCCACTTT.

The chain uses TRBV5-1 and TRBJ2-2, with a possible D match to TRBD1 (5 bases). The CDR3 consists of 16 residues. V lost 3 bases and J lost 2, with 14 bases in between. Germline V gene data show CDR1 as SGHRS and CDR2 as YFSETQ. CDR3 loop: CASSSSATANTGELFF. The CDR3 DNA follows: TGCGCCAGCAGCTCGAGCGCGACAGCAAACACCGGGGAGCTGTTTTTT.

This chain links TRBV7-9 with TRBJ1-4; 11 positions match TRBD1. The ends lost 6 bases at V and 8 bases at J; junction bases unmatched: 5. The CDR3 spans 14 residues. CDR1 and CDR2 (germline): SEHNR, FQNEAQ (reference sequence). CDR3 bases: TGTGCCAGCAGTCCAGGGACAGGGGGAGAAAAACTGTTTTTT. The encoded protein is CASSPGTGGEKLFF.

In DNA, the CDR3 is TGTGCCAGAAGCTTGGATACCGGACAGGGGGCCCACAATGAGCAGTTCTTC. It specifies CARSLDTGQGAHNEQFF. This sequence joins TRBV5-3 and TRBJ2-1; 11 nucleotides align to TRBD1. TRBV5-3 is filed as an ORF, its function uncertain. Germline trimming cut 0 bases from V and 5 bases from J; bases unmatched to any gene: 7. The CDR3 loop spans 17 amino acids.